The next 17 T cell receptor beta chains were all read from a single sample in a study of shared clonotypes between healthy human individuals. The table came from immunoSEQ multiplex PCR; TCRdb's copy has only in-frame clones and leaves some out. The sample lists about 2.2 million clones; approximately 94% were seen once. Naive CD8 populations comprised CD45RO-negative cells positively selected for CCR7, excluding terminally differentiated effector memory CD45RA+ cells. Sequenced sample: naive CD8+ T cells from PBMCs. Receptor source: a young man in good health. Some clones in this sample may be carry-over from other donors' samples.

The chain combines TRBV6-5 with TRBJ2-1; tentative D call: TRBD1 (6 bases). V was shortened by 8 bases and J by 5 bases, with 16 bases between the two germline ends. The CDR3 length is 14 residues. The germline gives CDR1 MNHEY, CDR2 SVGAGI. In DNA form, the CDR3 reads TGTGCCAGCCGCGACAGGTTGCGGGACAATGAGCAGTTCTTC. Translating it yields CASRDRLRDNEQFF.

With respect to this clone: Other DNA sequences in this sample translate to the same CDR3. The chain employs TRBV7-2 and TRBJ2-3; D call uncertain. V lost 1 base and J 7 bases, leaving 6 bases between the germline ends. The germline V gene encodes CDR1 SGHTA and CDR2 FQGNSA. The CDR3 has 12 amino acids. The CDR3 spells CASSLGSYTQYF. CDR3 bases: TGTGCCAGCAGCTTAGGTTCTTATACGCAGTATTTT.

Details on this clone: Other DNA sequences in the sample encode the same CDR3. The chain couples TRBV29-1 to TRBJ2-7, with D possibly being TRBD1 (6 bases). Per the germline V gene, CDR1 is SQVTM and CDR2 is ANQGSEA. The CDR3 covers 12 residues. V shed 6 bases and J shed 4 bases, with 13 bases lying between them. This CDR3 is CSVVPQGYEQYF. The DNA for the CDR3 is TGCAGCGTCGTACCCCAGGGGTACGAGCAGTACTTC.

V is TRBV27 and J is TRBJ1-1; TRBD1 matches at 7 bases. The length of the CDR3 is 14 residues. Germline assignment: CDR1 MNHEY and CDR2 SMNVEV (reference sequence). V gave up 6 bases and J gave up 5 bases; unmatched junction bases: 9. CDR3 DNA: TGTGCCAGCAGCCAACAGGGGACTGTTACTGAAGCTTTCTTT. This translates into CASSQQGTVTEAFF.

V usage is TRBV6-6 and J usage is TRBJ1-2; D might be TRBD1 (6 bases). The CDR3 consists of 16 residues. Germline V gene lookup returns CDR1 MNHNY and CDR2 SVGAGI (reference sequence). V shed 5 bases and J shed 3 bases, with 19 bases lying between them. CDR3 DNA: TGTGCCAGCAGTCCCCCCATTGGGGGCGCCGACTATGGCTACACCTTC. It codes for CASSPPIGGADYGYTF.

This sequence joins TRBV30 and TRBJ1-5, with 7 bases aligning to TRBD1. J was trimmed by 2 bases and V by 2 bases; bases with no gene match: 6. Germline CDR1 reads GTSNPN; CDR2 reads SVGIG (reference sequence). The CDR3 consists of 15 residues. CDR3 coding DNA: TGTGCCTGGAGTTCGACAGGGCAGGGCAATCAGCCCCAGCATTTT. This sequence encodes CAWSSTGQGNQPQHF. The full variable domain, in which reference TRBV30 and TRBJ1-5 provide the parts outside the CDR3, is SQTIHQWPATLVQPVGSPLSLECTVEGTSNPNLYWYRQAAGRGLQLLFYSVGIGQISSEVPQNLSASRPQDRQFILSSKKLLLSDSGFYLCAWSSTGQGNQPQHFGDGTRLSIL.

On this clone: Other DNA sequences within the sample encode an identical CDR3. J is TRBJ1-2 and V is TRBV7-9; D is uncertain. The V gene's germline CDR1 is SEHNR and CDR2 FQNEAQ (reference sequence). Trimming stripped 0 bases from V and 8 bases from J, with 7 bases between. The CDR3 has 12 residues. The CDR3 coding sequence is TGTGCCAGCAGCTTAGCAGGAGGAGGCTACACCTTC. Translated, it gives CASSLAGGGYTF.

This sequence joins TRBV4-3 and TRBJ2-5; 9 bases are shared with TRBD1. V shed 4 bases and J 5 bases; nucleotides not matched to a gene: 5. The CDR3 extends over 14 amino acids. CDR1 LGHNA and CDR2 YSLEER come from the germline V gene. CDR3: CASSRLTGGETQYF. The DNA for the CDR3 is TGCGCCAGCAGCCGCCTGACAGGGGGGGAGACCCAGTACTTC.

The V gene is TRBV10-3, the J gene TRBJ2-1; the D gene is possibly TRBD2 (6 bases). Deletions cut 4 bases from V and 6 bases from J, with 10 bases between. The CDR3 length is 13 residues. The germline V gene encodes CDR1 ENHRY and CDR2 SYGVKD. CDR3 protein: CAISVMTSNEQFF. The CDR3 DNA reads TGTGCCATCAGTGTCATGACTAGCAATGAGCAGTTCTTC.

The chain uses TRBV27 and TRBJ2-2; 10 positions agree with TRBD2. Looked up from germline, CDR1 is MNHEY and CDR2 is SMNVEV (reference sequence). This CDR3 has 17 residues. J was trimmed by 0 bases and V by 3 bases; bases with no gene match: 4. The CDR3 is CASSLYSGRTNTGELFF. In nucleotides, the CDR3 is TGTGCCAGCAGTTTGTATAGCGGGAGGACGAACACCGGGGAGCTGTTTTTT.

This rearrangement joins TRBV5-4 to TRBJ2-3, with TRBD2 matching 11 bases. V shed 7 bases and J 5 bases; nucleotides not matched to a gene: 12. The CDR3 covers 16 residues. The germline gives CDR1 SGHNT, CDR2 YYREEE (reference sequence). The CDR3 loop is CASRVVAGGHQDTQYF. The DNA of the CDR3 is TGTGCCAGCCGAGTAGTAGCGGGAGGGCATCAAGATACGCAGTATTTT.

The chain couples TRBV7-9 to TRBJ2-3, with 8 positions matching TRBD1. CDR3 length equals 15 residues. The V gene end was trimmed by 7 bases and the J gene end by 4 bases; junction bases not matched to a gene: 10. From germline, CDR1 is SEHNR and CDR2 FQNEAQ (reference sequence). For the CDR3, the DNA is TGTGCCAGCACCTCCGAGGCAGGGGGCTCAGATACGCAGTATTTT. Its translation: CASTSEAGGSDTQYF.

This clone occurred once. The rearrangement joins TRBV7-2 to TRBJ2-7; the D gene is possibly TRBD1 (5 bases). The CDR3 extends over 15 amino acids. Germline V gives CDR1 SGHTA, CDR2 FQGNSA. Trimming left V 3 bases short and J 6 bases short, with 18 bases between. The CDR3 sequence is CASSFGNRFPSEQYF. The CDR3 DNA sequence: TGTGCCAGCAGCTTTGGGAACAGGTTCCCCTCCGAGCAGTACTTC.

The V gene is TRBV5-1, the J gene TRBJ2-7; 15 bases map to TRBD2. CDR1 and CDR2 from the germline V gene are SGHRS and YFSETQ. This CDR3 comprises 17 residues. Unmatched junction bases numbered 9, after V lost 4 bases and J lost 4 bases. The CDR3 DNA sequence: TGCGCCAGCAGCGGGGGGACTAGCGGGAGGATGGATTACGAGCAGTACTTC. Encoded protein: CASSGGTSGRMDYEQYF.

The chain couples TRBV5-1 to TRBJ2-3; TRBD1 matches 7 bases. This CDR3 spans 15 amino acids. V shed 2 bases, J shed 5 bases, and the junction held 8 bases outside the gene matches. The V gene's germline CDR1 is SGHRS and CDR2 YFSETQ. The CDR3 loop reads CASSLSRQGKDTQYF. Written as DNA, the CDR3 is TGCGCCAGCAGCTTATCACGACAGGGTAAAGATACGCAGTATTTT.

The chain joins TRBV28 to TRBJ2-1, with TRBD2 matching over 11 bases. Germline-derived CDR1 and CDR2 are MDHEN and SYDVKM. V lost 3 bases, J lost 1 base, and 11 bases stayed unmatched. The CDR3 is 19 residues long. This CDR3 reads CASSFLGLAGRVSYNEQFF. For the CDR3, the DNA is TGTGCCAGCAGTTTCCTTGGACTAGCGGGTAGGGTTTCCTACAATGAGCAGTTCTTC.

The chain uses TRBV5-1 and TRBJ2-6, with D perhaps being TRBD1 or TRBD2 (5 bases each). The V end lost 1 base, the J end lost 3 bases, and 14 bases lay between the germline ends. Germline-derived CDR1 and CDR2 are SGHRS and YFSETQ. The CDR3 runs to 17 residues. The CDR3 coding sequence is TGCGCCAGCAGCTTGAGGGACCCCCTTTATGGGGCCAACGTCCTGACTTTC. Protein: CASSLRDPLYGANVLTF.